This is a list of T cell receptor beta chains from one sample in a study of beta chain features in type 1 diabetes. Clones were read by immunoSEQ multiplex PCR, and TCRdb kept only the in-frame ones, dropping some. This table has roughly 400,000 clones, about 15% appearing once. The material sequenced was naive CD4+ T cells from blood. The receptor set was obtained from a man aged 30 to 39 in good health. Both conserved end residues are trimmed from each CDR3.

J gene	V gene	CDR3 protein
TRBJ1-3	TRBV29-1	SAGRGDGNTIY
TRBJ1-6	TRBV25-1	ASSVGTSNSPLH
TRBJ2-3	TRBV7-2	ASSSQGTSSGDTQY
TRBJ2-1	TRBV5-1	ASSLVTRGLAPSNEQF
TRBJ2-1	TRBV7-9	ASSLGLVERSEQF
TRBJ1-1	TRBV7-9	ASSLASGLATEAF
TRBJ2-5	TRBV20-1	SARIAETQY
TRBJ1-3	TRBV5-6	ASRRQGFFLDTIY
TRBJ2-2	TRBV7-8	ASSLADTGELF
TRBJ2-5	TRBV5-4	ASSQTGSQETQY
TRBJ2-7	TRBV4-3	ASSQDSPYEQY
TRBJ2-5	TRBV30	AWSSQETQY
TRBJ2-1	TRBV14	ASSLTSVGQF
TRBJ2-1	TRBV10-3	AIEDHPQSNEQF
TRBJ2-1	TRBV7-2	ASSLVAGVHEQF
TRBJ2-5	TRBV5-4	ASSGTSGRASETQY
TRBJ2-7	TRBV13	ASSYRLSYEQY
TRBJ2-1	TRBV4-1	ASSQGAVDRGNEQF
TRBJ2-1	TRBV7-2	ASSSDRSSYNEQF
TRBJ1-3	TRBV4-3	ASSQGGPGNTIY
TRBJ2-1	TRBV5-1	ASSYGESSEQF
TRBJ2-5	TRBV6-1	ASSETGVETQY
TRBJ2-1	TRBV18	ASSPLDSFNEQF
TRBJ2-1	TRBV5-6	ASSAESQLRAYNEQF
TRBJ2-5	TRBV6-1	ASSESTQY
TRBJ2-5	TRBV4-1	ASSQPGLRRFQETQY
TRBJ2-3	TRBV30	AWSRVGTDTQY
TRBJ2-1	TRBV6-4	ASSDRATGEQF
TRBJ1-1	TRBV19	ATMGQMNTEAF
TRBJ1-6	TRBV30	AWRAIRSYNSPLH
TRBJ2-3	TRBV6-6	ASSTRDRGTDTQY
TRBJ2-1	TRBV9	ASSVGAGLTGNEQF
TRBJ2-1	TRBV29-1	SARTSGGYRSYNEQF
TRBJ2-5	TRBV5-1	ASNRLAGTETQY
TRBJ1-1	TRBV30	AWSATGDTEAF
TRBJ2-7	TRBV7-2	ASSPSTGYEQY
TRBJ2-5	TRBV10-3	AIKSPGRGETQY
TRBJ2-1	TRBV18	ASSPIPPSSYNEQF
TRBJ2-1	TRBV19	ASTGQGYNEQF
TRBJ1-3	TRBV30	AWRAGGTFSGNTIY
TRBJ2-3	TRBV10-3	ASGGRGSTDTQY
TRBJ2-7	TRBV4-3	ASSHETGIHHEQY
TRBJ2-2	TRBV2	ASSEAPGSGGELF
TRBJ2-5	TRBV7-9	ASSPLRRRKGVETQY
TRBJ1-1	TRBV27	ASSLRTAAHFGGNTEAF